Listed below are T cell receptor beta chains from one sample, sequenced in a study of blood T cell repertoires in COVID-19. TCRdb's copy holds only in-frame clones and misses some; the assay was immunoSEQ multiplex PCR. Of about 280,000 clones in the sample, about nine tenths were seen once. The sequencing input was peripheral blood. The receptors were gathered from a man aged 45-65 years with acute or convalescent COVID-19. Both conserved end residues are part of each CDR3. A D gene is named only where the DNA matches it firmly. For some rows the clone size is stated as once, few or many, or as a class when expanded; others skip it.

D	size	J	V	DNA	CDR3
TRBD2	.	TRBJ2-3	TRBV7-3	TGTGCCAGCAGCCCGAACGGGGGGAAGCCGGCAGATACGCAGTATTTT	CASSPNGGKPADTQYF
.	.	TRBJ2-5	TRBV9	TGTGCCAGCAGCGTAGGGCCCTCAGGGTTGGAGACCCAGTACTTC	CASSVGPSGLETQYF
.	.	TRBJ1-4	TRBV7-9	TGTGCCAGCAGCTTGGCCTCAACTAATGAAAAACTGTTTTTT	CASSLASTNEKLFF
TRBD1	.	TRBJ1-1	TRBV11-2	TGTGCCAGCAGCTTGGCGGGGCAGGGGGTCGGAGCTTTCTTT	CASSLAGQGVGAFF
TRBD1	.	TRBJ2-7	TRBV30	TGTGCCTGGAGTCCACAACAGGGGGAGCAGTACTTC	CAWSPQQGEQYF
.	.	TRBJ2-3	TRBV7-9	TGTGCCAGCAGCTTAGGATCGGAGAATACGCAGTATTTT	CASSLGSENTQYF
.	.	TRBJ1-4	TRBV5-6	TGTGCCAGCAGCTATAGGGGTAATAATGAAAAACTGTTTTTT	CASSYRGNNEKLFF
TRBD1	.	TRBJ1-2	TRBV19	TGTGCCAGTAGTAGAGAACAGGGGAGCTATGGCTACACCTTC	CASSREQGSYGYTF
.	.	TRBJ1-2	TRBV9	TGTGCCAGCAGCCCCGGCGGGGACCCACGTGGCTACACCTTC	CASSPGGDPRGYTF
.	.	TRBJ1-6	TRBV11-2	TGTGCCAGCAGCCGGAGATATAATTCACCCCTCCACTTT	CASSRRYNSPLHF
.	.	TRBJ1-1	TRBV5-1	TGCGCCAGCACCCCCCTCGGGGACATGAACACTGAAGCTTTCTTT	CASTPLGDMNTEAFF
TRBD1	.	TRBJ2-1	TRBV2	TGTGCCGGTCGGACAGGGACCTACAATGAGCAGTTCTTC	CAGRTGTYNEQFF
TRBD1	.	TRBJ1-2	TRBV27	TGTGCCAGCAGCCCCGGGACAGGGCCCTATGGCTACACCTTC	CASSPGTGPYGYTF
.	.	TRBJ2-5	TRBV5-1	TGCGCCAGCAGCCGCGACGGGATCCAAGAGACCCAGTACTTC	CASSRDGIQETQYF
TRBD2	.	TRBJ2-7	TRBV3-1/TRBV3-2	TGTGCCAGCAGCCCAGCGGGGGGGCACCGGTACGAGCAGTACTTC	CASSPAGGHRYEQYF
.	.	TRBJ2-6	TRBV30	TGTGCCCTTGGGCCTACCTACTCTGGGGCCAACGTCCTGACTTTC	CALGPTYSGANVLTF
TRBD1	.	TRBJ1-4	TRBV12-3/TRBV12-4	TGTGCCAGCAGTCAAGACAGGGTAGAAAAACTGTTTTTT	CASSQDRVEKLFF
.	.	TRBJ1-3	TRBV9	TGTGCCAGCAGCGTAGAAGGAGGGTACGGCAACACCATATATTTT	CASSVEGGYGNTIYF
TRBD2	.	TRBJ2-1	TRBV5-4	TGTGCCAGCAGCCCTTTAGCGGGGCTCTACAATGAGCAGTTCTTC	CASSPLAGLYNEQFF
.	.	TRBJ1-1	TRBV5-6	TGTGCCAGCAGCCCGTCGATCCGGTTGGCTGAAGCTTTCTTT	CASSPSIRLAEAFF
TRBD1	.	TRBJ1-2	TRBV5-1	TGCGCCAGCAGCTTGGTACCAGGGGGGCAGAACTATGGCTACACCTTC	CASSLVPGGQNYGYTF
.	few	TRBJ2-7	TRBV6-6	TGTGCCACCCGGACAGTTTCCTACGAGCAGTACTTC	CATRTVSYEQYF
.	.	TRBJ1-3	TRBV21-1	TGTGCCAGCAGCAGGGTCCGGGACAGGGGTTTTTATTATGGAAACACCATATATTTT	CASSRVRDRGFYYGNTIYF
TRBD2	few	TRBJ2-1	TRBV27	TGTGCCAGCAGTATTCGACTAGCGGGGGACAATGAGCAGTTCTTC	CASSIRLAGDNEQFF
TRBD1	.	TRBJ2-7	TRBV30	TGTGCCTGGAGTTGGACAGGAGTCTACGAGCAGTACTTC	CAWSWTGVYEQYF
.	many	TRBJ2-7	TRBV2	TGTGCCAGCAGTCGAAGCCCCCGGAGGCCGGGCGAGCAGTACTTC	CASSRSPRRPGEQYF
.	.	TRBJ1-1	TRBV5-5	TGTGCCAGCAGCCCACAATATGGGGGGTGGGACACTGAAGCTTTCTTT	CASSPQYGGWDTEAFF
TRBD2	.	TRBJ2-5	TRBV19	TGTGCCAGTAGTATTGCTTCTGCGGGGGGAGAGACCCAGTACTTC	CASSIASAGGETQYF
TRBD1	.	TRBJ2-2	TRBV5-1	TGCGCCAACGGGGACAGGGGGCGACCCGGGGAGCTGTTTTTT	CANGDRGRPGELFF
.	.	TRBJ1-2	TRBV5-6	TGTGCCAGCAGCCAGGACAGTGGGTACTATGGCTACACCTTC	CASSQDSGYYGYTF
.	.	TRBJ2-7	TRBV5-1	TGCGCCAGCAGCTTGCAGGTTACCTACGAGCAGTACTTC	CASSLQVTYEQYF
TRBD2	once	TRBJ2-1	TRBV20-1	TGCAGTGCTAGTAGCCTAGCGGGGGGCCAACCCTCATACAATGAGCAGTTCTTC	CSASSLAGGQPSYNEQFF
TRBD2	.	TRBJ2-2	TRBV10-3	TGTGCCACCTTGACTAGCGGGGCTCCGAACACCGGGGAGCTGTTTTTT	CATLTSGAPNTGELFF
.	.	TRBJ1-5	TRBV29-1	TGCAGCGTTGCAGGGGCGCTTGGGCAGCCCCAGCATTTT	CSVAGALGQPQHF
TRBD1	.	TRBJ1-2	TRBV12-3/TRBV12-4	TGTGCCAGCAGTCTGACAGGGGTTCTTGGCTACACCTTC	CASSLTGVLGYTF
TRBD1	.	TRBJ1-1	TRBV12-5	TGTGCTAGTGGTTTGGTGGACAGGGGGCTTCTGAACACTGAAGCTTTCTTT	CASGLVDRGLLNTEAFF
.	.	TRBJ1-2	TRBV5-1	TGCGCCAGCAGGGCAGAGGCCTTAGCTAACTATGGCTACACCTTC	CASRAEALANYGYTF
TRBD2	.	TRBJ2-1	TRBV7-9	TGTGCCAGCAGCTTAGAAGGGACTAGCGGGGGAAGCTCCTACAATGAGCAGTTCTTC	CASSLEGTSGGSSYNEQFF
.	.	TRBJ1-5	TRBV6-5	TGTGCCAGCAGAGTGGACTCCCAAGGGAGCCAGCCCCAGCATTTT	CASRVDSQGSQPQHF
.	.	TRBJ1-5	TRBV2	TGTGCCAGCAGTGAAGCCCCGGGACTGAAGCAGCCCCAGCATTTT	CASSEAPGLKQPQHF
TRBD1	.	TRBJ1-1	TRBV28	TGTGCCAGCAGTTCCTACAGGGGGGAGAACACTGAAGCTTTCTTT	CASSSYRGENTEAFF